A single sample gave rise to the 9 T cell receptor beta chains below, sequenced in a study of OX40 agonist ivuxolimab in advanced cancers. Here immunoSEQ multiplex PCR was the method, and the copy in TCRdb shows in-frame clones only, minus some. The table includes about 73,000 clones, around 89% detected once. This sample comprised CD4+ or CD8+ T cells sorted from blood, obtained in a trial of the OX40 agonist ivuxolimab. These receptors were taken from an adult with an advanced solid tumor such as melanoma, head and neck, liver or kidney cancer.

CDR3 sequence reads: CASSKSTGSEAFF. The CDR3, as DNA: TGTGCCAGCAGTAAATCAACCGGGTCTGAAGCTTTCTTT. The chain couples TRBV5-8 to TRBJ1-1; D is unresolved. The V gene's germline CDR1 is SGHTS and CDR2 YDEGEE. The CDR3 loop spans 13 amino acids. Trimming shortened V by 5 bases and J by 6 bases, and 14 bases separated the two germline ends.

V usage is TRBV5-4 and J usage is TRBJ2-2; tentatively, D is TRBD2 (6 bases). CDR1 is SGHNT, CDR2 YYREEE, per germline (reference sequence). V was cut by 2 bases and J by 7 bases, with 9 bases left in between. This CDR3 is 13 amino acids long. CDR3 sequence (DNA): TGTGCCAGCAGCTTAGGGACTCACGGGGAGCTGTTTTTT. The encoded protein is CASSLGTHGELFF.

This chain links TRBV6-5 with TRBJ2-2, with 8 bases that match TRBD1. With V trimmed by 0 bases and J by 6 bases, 6 bases remained unmatched. The V gene's germline CDR1 is MNHEY and CDR2 SVGAGI. This CDR3 is built from 16 residues. This CDR3 reads CASSYSLTGDPGELFF. The CDR3 bases are TGTGCCAGCAGTTACTCCCTGACAGGGGACCCCGGGGAGCTGTTTTTT.

The chain combines TRBV4-1 with TRBJ2-7; 7 bases agree with TRBD1. CDR3 length: 16 residues. V lost 4 bases, J lost 1 base, and 10 bases stayed unmatched. Germline V gene sequence: CDR1 MGHRA, CDR2 YSYEKL. The CDR3 DNA sequence: TGCGCCAGCAGCCGACTTCGGGACAGAGCTTCCTACGAGCAGTACTTC. Translation: CASSRLRDRASYEQYF.

The chain carries TRBV19 and TRBJ1-1; TRBD1 might be the D (6 bases). Germline CDR1 LNHDA, CDR2 SQIVND (reference sequence). This CDR3 region has 15 residues. Between the trimmed V and J ends, which lost 3 bases and 5 bases, there was a span of 16 bases. Here the CDR3 reads CASSMWARGHTEAFF. CDR3 sequence (DNA): TGTGCCAGTAGTATGTGGGCCCGGGGGCATACTGAAGCTTTCTTT.

This clone was detected once. J is TRBJ2-7 and V is TRBV6-5; D is perhaps TRBD1 (5 bases). The V gene's germline CDR1 is MNHEY and CDR2 SVGAGI. The CDR3 extends over 14 amino acids. The V end lost 0 bases, the J end lost 3 bases, and 9 bases lay between the germline ends. The CDR3, as DNA: TGTGCCAGCAGTTACTCTCCGGACAACTACGAGCAGTACTTC. As protein: CASSYSPDNYEQYF.

The chain recombines TRBV4-1 with TRBJ2-2; D not resolved. Germline V lookup: CDR1 MGHRA, CDR2 YSYEKL. This CDR3 has 14 residues. Trimming stripped 4 bases from V and 1 base from J, with 7 bases between. The CDR3 loop is CASSPRRNTGELFF. The CDR3, as DNA: TGCGCCAGCAGCCCTCGACGGAACACCGGGGAGCTGTTTTTT.

V usage is TRBV19 and J usage is TRBJ2-1; a weak D match, TRBD2 (6 bases). This CDR3 is built from 17 residues. CDR1 and CDR2 from the germline V gene are LNHDA and SQIVND (reference sequence). Trimming cost V 0 bases and J 8 bases, with 20 bases left between them. The CDR3 nucleotides are TGTGCCAGTAGTATAGATCTCGAGACTAGGGGCTTACATGAGCAGTTCTTC. This codes for CASSIDLETRGLHEQFF.

This chain links TRBV6-5 with TRBJ2-5; TRBD2 matches 13 bases. This CDR3 contains 16 residues. J was trimmed by 5 bases and V by 2 bases; bases with no gene match: 5. Germline loops: CDR1 MNHEY, CDR2 SVGAGI. CDR3 sequence reads: CASSYRGLAGVETQYF. The CDR3 DNA sequence: TGTGCCAGCAGTTACAGAGGACTAGCGGGAGTTGAGACCCAGTACTTC.